A single sample gave rise to the 15 T cell receptor beta chains below, sequenced in a study of shared clonotypes between healthy human individuals. Assay: immunoSEQ multiplex PCR; the TCRdb copy retains only in-frame clones and omits some. This sample has about half a million clones, with around 79% found just once. The specimen was PBMCs. These receptors came from a woman aged 40 to 50 in good health. Some clones in this sample may be carry-over from other donors' samples.

This clone was detected ten times or more. The chain combines TRBV7-7 with TRBJ2-3, with D possibly TRBD2 on 6 matching bases. V lost 4 bases and J 4 bases, leaving 12 bases between the germline ends. The length of the CDR3 is 14 residues. Germline assignment: CDR1 SSHAT and CDR2 FNYEAQ (reference sequence). The CDR3 sequence is CASSSGVSADTQYF. CDR3 coding DNA: TGTGCCAGCAGCTCGGGAGTTTCTGCAGATACGCAGTATTTT.

V usage is TRBV21-1 and J usage is TRBJ2-7; TRBD2 is the table's D call and was not checked against the DNA. TRBV21-1 is termed a pseudogene. The CDR3 covers 12 residues. The CDR3 spells CASGGSSYEQYF. CDR3 sequence (DNA): TGTGCCAGCGGCGGGAGCTCCTACGAGCAGTACTTC.

In DNA, the CDR3 is TGTGCCAGCAGTTTATATCCAGCCTCGGGCACTGAAGCTTTCTTT. Protein: CASSLYPASGTEAFF. This sequence joins TRBV28 and TRBJ1-1, with D hard to call. The V end was cut by 1 base, the J end by 4 bases, with 13 bases between. CDR1 is MDHEN and CDR2 is SYDVKM in the germline V gene. CDR3 length equals 15 residues.

As to this clone: Other DNA sequences of this sample code for an identical CDR3. The V call is TRBV28, the J call TRBJ1-2; possibly TRBD1 for D (6 bases). Looked up from germline, CDR1 is MDHEN and CDR2 is SYDVKM. V was pared by 4 bases and J by 5 bases, with 8 bases between. The CDR3 totals 12 residues. The CDR3: CASSSRGYGYTF. CDR3 DNA sequence: TGTGCCAGCAGTTCAAGGGGGTATGGCTACACCTTC.

This chain links TRBV28 with TRBJ2-1, with no clear D. This CDR3 region has 13 residues. Trimming pared 2 bases from V and 9 bases from J, leaving 11 bases between. Looked up from germline, CDR1 is MDHEN and CDR2 is SYDVKM. CDR3 in amino acids: CASSLNRVGEQFF. The CDR3 DNA follows: TGTGCCAGCAGTTTAAACCGTGTGGGTGAGCAGTTCTTC.

The chain employs TRBV6-1 and TRBJ1-5, with 7 bases identical to TRBD1. In germline, CDR1 is MNHNS, CDR2 SASEGT. This CDR3 comprises 15 residues. The J segment lost 3 bases and the V segment lost 6 bases, leaving 8 bases of the junction unmatched. The CDR3, as DNA: TGTGCCAGCAGAGAGGGACAGTCCCCCAATCAGCCCCAGCATTTT. As protein: CASREGQSPNQPQHF.

On this clone itself: Other nucleotide sequences from this sample produce the same CDR3. The chain is built from TRBV28 and TRBJ2-5, with TRBD1 identical over 9 bases. The CDR3 totals 14 residues. Germline trimming cut 3 bases from V and 5 bases from J; bases unmatched to any gene: 4. From germline, CDR1 is MDHEN and CDR2 SYDVKM. CDR3 coding DNA: TGTGCCAGCAGTTTTGGGACAGGGAGGGAGACCCAGTACTTC. This translates into CASSFGTGRETQYF.

The gene calls are TRBV27 and TRBJ2-1; 9 bases fit TRBD2. The CDR3 runs 16 residues. The ends lost 6 bases at V and 0 bases at J; junction bases unmatched: 6. Germline V lookup: CDR1 MNHEY, CDR2 SMNVEV (reference sequence). The CDR3 DNA reads TGTGCCAGCAGGGGACTAGCCCCCAGCTCCTACAATGAGCAGTTCTTC. Residues: CASRGLAPSSYNEQFF.

Worth noting for this clone: The same CDR3 is also encoded by other DNA sequences in this sample. CDR3 region: CAWSAGPYNEQFF. CDR3 bases: TGTGCCTGGAGTGCGGGTCCATACAATGAGCAGTTCTTC. The chain uses TRBV30 and TRBJ2-1, with no clear D. The CDR3 contains 13 residues. Trimming shortened V by 1 base and J by 4 bases, and 8 bases separated the two germline ends. The germline V gene has CDR1 GTSNPN and CDR2 SVGIG (reference sequence).

V gene TRBV5-8 combines with J gene TRBJ1-5; tentative D call: TRBD1 (6 bases). Trimming took 0 bases from V and 3 from J, leaving 10 bases between them. Germline V gene sequence: CDR1 SGHTS, CDR2 YDEGEE. This CDR3 spans 15 amino acids. The CDR3 DNA reads TGTGCCAGCAGCTTGGTGTCAGGGGCCAATCAGCCCCAGCATTTT. Protein product: CASSLVSGANQPQHF.

V and J are TRBV11-2 and TRBJ2-3; TRBD2 agrees at 7 bases. This CDR3 comprises 16 residues. Germline V CDR1 and CDR2: SGHAT, FQNNGV. With V trimmed by 5 bases and J by 2 bases, 10 bases remained unmatched. CDR3 amino acids: CASSPRASGYTDTQYF. DNA of the CDR3: TGTGCCAGCAGCCCGAGGGCTAGCGGATACACAGATACGCAGTATTTT.

This clone was found once. The J gene is TRBJ1-4, the V gene TRBV28, with D uncertain. V lost 2 bases to trimming and J lost 0 bases, with 7 bases between them. Looked up from germline, CDR1 is MDHEN and CDR2 is SYDVKM. The CDR3 is 15 residues long. CDR3 bases: TGTGCCAGCAGTTTAAACACAGCAACTAATGAAAAACTGTTTTTT. This codes for CASSLNTATNEKLFF. The variable domain in full, with the rest retrieved from reference TRBV28 and TRBJ1-4, is DVKVTQSSRYLVKRTGEKVFLECVQDMDHENMFWYRQDPGLGLRLIYFSYDVKMKEKGDIPEGYSVSREKKERFSLILESASTNQTSMYLCASSLNTATNEKLFFGSGTQLSVL.

This clone was detected ten times or more. The chain joins TRBV7-2 to TRBJ1-2; D not certain. The CDR3 spans 16 residues. Germline CDR1 reads SGHTA; CDR2 reads FQGNSA. The ends were cut back, 1 base at V and 0 bases at J, with 12 bases in the middle. The CDR3 protein is CASSLEAMDTNYGYTF. DNA for the CDR3: TGTGCCAGCAGCTTAGAGGCTATGGATACTAACTATGGCTACACCTTC.

The chain has TRBV7-2 and TRBJ2-2; 7 bases agree with TRBD2. The CDR3 contains 14 residues. The J segment lost 8 bases and the V segment lost 1 base, leaving 4 bases of the junction unmatched. Germline V gene lookup returns CDR1 SGHTA and CDR2 FQGNSA. This chain's CDR3 is CASSLVGTTGELFF. The CDR3 nucleotides are TGTGCCAGCAGCTTAGTCGGGACTACTGGGGAGCTGTTTTTT.

The chain links TRBV27 to TRBJ1-2; D is unresolved. The V gene lost 9 bases and the J gene lost 7 bases, with 18 bases spanning the gap. The CDR3 contains 13 residues. Germline CDR1 and CDR2: MNHEY and SMNVEV (reference sequence). This CDR3 reads CASSFGDHRGYTF. The CDR3 DNA follows: TGTGCCAGTTCTTTCGGGGATCACCGTGGCTACACCTTC.